Given below is one T cell receptor (beta chain) in context. In the source study's methods: Amplified reference gene primers provided the basis for estimating nucleated cell counts. Some clones are missing from TCRdb's copy, which holds only in-frame ones; the method was immunoSEQ multiplex PCR. V and J calls and clone size are copied from that table; D and trimming were computed from the DNA. The data show roughly 69,000 clones, with about 86% seen just once and 9% to 15% held by the top ten. The data were taken from a study of blood T cell repertoires in COVID-19. At the level of the study: The United States, Italy and Spain provided the acute and convalescent COVID-19 samples. PBMCs, B-cell-depleted T cells, or T cells provided the cDNA or gDNA that made up the material.

The CDR3 loop spans 14 amino acids. CDR1 and CDR2 (germline): SGHAT, FQNNGV. Trimming left V 4 bases short and J 7 bases short, with 14 bases between. The specimen was peripheral blood. The clonotype was recovered from a human donor in a cohort sampled during active COVID-19. This sequence joins TRBV11-2 and TRBJ1-5, with D possibly TRBD1 on 6 matching bases. As DNA, the CDR3 is TGTGCCAGCAGCTCGCGCATGACAGGACAGCCCCAGCATTTT. Its translation: CASSSRMTGQPQHF.